A single sample gave rise to the 25 T cell receptor beta chains below, sequenced in a study of tissue T cells after allogeneic stem cell transplantation. Method: immunoSEQ multiplex PCR; TCRdb's copy keeps in-frame clones and lacks some. The sample shows 3,000 or so clones, around 68% of them seen only once. Adult allogeneic hematopoietic cell transplant recipients with steroid-refractory graft-versus-host disease were prospectively enrolled for research autopsy. The sample was ascending colon tissue, taken at autopsy. All receptors come from a male patient of 60 years or more with steroid-refractory graft-versus-host disease after an allogeneic stem cell transplant. The graft donor may account for some of the T cells.

This clone is deemed large. The chain links TRBV2 to TRBJ2-5; 7 bases agree with TRBD2. Trimming removed 7 bases from V and 5 bases from J; junction bases left unmatched: 10. This CDR3 has 14 amino acids. Germline CDR1 reads SNHLY; CDR2 reads FYNNEI. The CDR3 sequence: CASNQGGSGETQYF. CDR3 bases: TGTGCCAGCAACCAGGGAGGGTCTGGGGAGACCCAGTACTTC.

In its sample, this clone is large. The chain has TRBV2 and TRBJ1-2; tentative D call: TRBD1 (6 bases). CDR1 is SNHLY, CDR2 FYNNEI, per germline. Trimming cost V 6 bases and J 5 bases, with 13 bases left between them. This CDR3 has 13 residues. The CDR3 spells CASSARTDYGYTF. The CDR3 DNA is TGTGCCAGCAGCGCTAGGACAGATTATGGCTACACCTTC.

In DNA, the CDR3 is TGTGCCAGCAGTTACCACCCCGAGCAGTTCTTC. Translated: CASSYHPEQFF. The chain links TRBV6-5 to TRBJ2-1; unclear D gene. V dropped 2 bases and J dropped 10 bases, with 6 bases sitting between them. This CDR3 is 11 amino acids long. Germline V gene sequence: CDR1 MNHEY, CDR2 SVGAGI.

This clone was picked up a small number of times. This chain connects TRBV6-5 to TRBJ1-3; the D gene is possibly TRBD1 (6 bases). Germline V CDR1 and CDR2: MNHEY, SVGAGI. Between the trimmed V and J ends, which lost 5 bases and 11 bases, there was a span of 10 bases. This CDR3 is built from 11 residues. CDR3 sequence: CASSIQGSIYF. The DNA for the CDR3 is TGTGCCAGCAGTATTCAGGGGTCCATATATTTT.

V usage is TRBV12-3 or TRBV12-4 and J usage is TRBJ2-5; 8 nucleotides agree with TRBD1. V trimming: 8 bases; J trimming: 7 bases; junction bases outside the gene matches: 3. CDR3 length: 11 amino acids. DNA of the CDR3: TGTGCCAGCGGACAGGGTGGGACCCAGTACTTC. This encodes CASGQGGTQYF.

This sequence joins TRBV29-1 and TRBJ1-2; 10 nucleotides agree with TRBD1. V lost 6 bases to trimming and J lost 5 bases; unmatched junction nucleotides: 3. Per the germline V gene, CDR1 is SQVTM and CDR2 is ANQGSEA. This CDR3 comprises 12 residues. The CDR3 nucleotides read TGCAGCGTGGCGGGACAGGGGTATGGCTACACCTTC. It yields the protein CSVAGQGYGYTF.

This chain uses TRBV6-1 with TRBJ2-7, with D hard to call. V was pared by 0 bases and J by 9 bases, with 9 bases between. Germline V gene data show CDR1 as MNHNS and CDR2 as SASEGT. CDR3 size: 12 residues. CDR3 loop: CASSEANIGQYF. The CDR3 DNA reads as TGTGCCAGCAGTGAAGCGAACATAGGGCAGTACTTC.

The rearrangement links TRBV6-5 to TRBJ1-4; TRBD1 matches 7 bases. Germline loops: CDR1 MNHEY, CDR2 SVGAGI. CDR3 length: 15 amino acids. The trim removed 2 bases at V and 3 bases at J, leaving 3 bases unmatched. The CDR3 DNA follows: TGTGCCAGCAGTTACAACAGGGGCCCTAATGAAAAACTGTTTTTT. Its translation: CASSYNRGPNEKLFF.

The DNA for the CDR3 is TGTGCCAGCAGCTTTGGTAGCGGGACCACCAATGAGCAGTTCTTC. Translated: CASSFGSGTTNEQFF. V is TRBV5-4 and J is TRBJ2-1, with 8 bases that match TRBD2. The CDR3 has 15 residues. From germline, CDR1 is SGHNT and CDR2 YYREEE (reference sequence). The V gene end was trimmed by 2 bases and the J gene end by 6 bases; junction bases not matched to a gene: 7.

The J gene is TRBJ2-3, the V gene TRBV11-2, with TRBD1 matching over 7 bases. This CDR3 has 15 residues. The trim removed 4 bases at V and 2 bases at J, leaving 6 bases unmatched. CDR1 is SGHAT, CDR2 FQNNGV, per germline. The CDR3 sequence is CASSSRTGITDTQYF. Written as DNA, the CDR3 is TGTGCCAGCAGCTCGAGGACAGGTATCACAGATACGCAGTATTTT.

The CDR3 DNA sequence: TGTGCCAGCAGCCAAGGCGGGGGGCACCAAGAGACCCAGTACTTC. Translation: CASSQGGGHQETQYF. The chain carries TRBV3-1 (or the pseudogene TRBV3-2) and TRBJ2-5; 8 bases agree with TRBD2. CDR1 and CDR2 (germline): LGHDT, YNNKEL (reference sequence). The CDR3 is 15 residues long. Trimming at V came to 1 base and at J to 0 bases, leaving 1 base not matched to a gene.

By share, this clone counts as large (0.1 to 1%). This chain joins TRBV7-9 and TRBJ2-7; D may correspond to TRBD1 or TRBD2 (5 bases each). Germline loops: CDR1 SEHNR, CDR2 FQNEAQ (reference sequence). This CDR3 contains 16 residues. V lost 4 bases, J lost 2 bases, and 18 bases lay in between. CDR3 protein: CASSSEGSQAPYEQYF. CDR3 DNA: TGTGCCAGCAGCTCTGAGGGGAGCCAGGCCCCCTACGAGCAGTACTTC.

The chain recombines TRBV5-6 with TRBJ2-1; D gene unclear. The CDR3 contains 12 residues. Germline V gives CDR1 SGHDT, CDR2 YYEEEE. With 1 base removed from V and 8 bases from J, the gap between germline ends came to 7 bases. For the CDR3, the DNA is TGTGCCAGCAGCTTGAGCCAATATGAGCAGTTCTTC. Protein product: CASSLSQYEQFF.

This clone was detected a few times. V gene TRBV6-5 combines with J gene TRBJ2-3, with a tentative D call TRBD1 (8 bases). V was trimmed by 6 bases and J by 4 bases, leaving 17 bases between them. The CDR3 loop spans 15 amino acids. CDR1 and CDR2 from the germline V gene are MNHEY and SVGAGI. As DNA, the CDR3 is TGTGCCAGCAGGGGAGGACAGGGAGGGGCAGATACGCAGTATTTT. Translating it yields CASRGGQGGADTQYF.

V is TRBV7-2 and J is TRBJ2-2; D remains unclear. Germline V gene lookup returns CDR1 SGHTA and CDR2 FQGNSA. The CDR3 is 15 residues long. The germline V and J ends were trimmed by 2 bases and 2 bases, with 9 bases remaining between them. This CDR3 reads CASSLTGSNTGELFF. CDR3 bases: TGTGCCAGCAGCTTAACGGGCAGTAACACCGGGGAGCTGTTTTTT.

This clone was detected once. The chain links TRBV7-2 to TRBJ1-3; D perhaps matches TRBD1 (5 bases). The CDR3 loop spans 17 amino acids. Germline V lookup: CDR1 SGHTA, CDR2 FQGNSA. V gave up 1 base and J gave up 0 bases, with 13 bases separating them. CDR3 residues: CASSLVGPRSSGNTIYF. Here the CDR3 DNA reads TGTGCCAGCAGCTTAGTGGGACCGAGGTCCTCTGGAAACACCATATATTTT.

The chain is built from TRBV11-3 and TRBJ2-5; D unclear. The V gene's germline CDR1 is SGHNT and CDR2 YENEEA. V gave up 1 base and J gave up 5 bases, with 5 bases separating them. CDR3 length: 12 amino acids. CDR3 sequence: CASSLVGETQYF. The CDR3 DNA follows: TGTGCCAGCAGCTTAGTAGGGGAGACCCAGTACTTC.

The chain is built from TRBV9 and TRBJ2-5; D assignment may be TRBD1 or TRBD2 (5 bases each). Per germline, CDR1 SGDLS and CDR2 YYNGEE. CDR3 length equals 13 residues. Between the trimmed V and J ends, which lost 6 bases and 5 bases, there was a span of 14 bases. CDR3: CASNRGGFETQYF. CDR3 coding DNA: TGTGCCAGCAATCGTGGGGGATTCGAGACCCAGTACTTC.

This rearrangement joins TRBV5-1 to TRBJ1-1; D not certain. Germline lookup yields CDR1 SGHRS and CDR2 YFSETQ. V lost 3 bases and J lost 4, with 10 bases in between. The length of the CDR3 is 13 residues. The CDR3 coding sequence is TGCGCCAGCAGCTATAAGGACGGCACTGAAGCTTTCTTT. It encodes CASSYKDGTEAFF.

The CDR3 loop is CASSLGRGDRETQYF. The CDR3, as DNA: TGTGCCAGCAGCTTAGGGCGGGGGGATCGGGAGACCCAGTACTTC. The chain combines TRBV7-2 with TRBJ2-5; TRBD2 matches 8 bases. The V gene's germline CDR1 is SGHTA and CDR2 FQGNSA. The CDR3 is 15 amino acids. Trimming removed 1 base from V and 5 bases from J; junction bases left unmatched: 6.

V gene TRBV6-5 combines with J gene TRBJ1-5; TRBD1 might be the D (6 bases). Germline-derived CDR1 and CDR2 are MNHEY and SVGAGI. The CDR3 is 14 residues long. V lost 5 bases and J 6 bases, leaving 14 bases between the germline ends. CDR3 loop: CASSLQGYSQPQHF. Here the CDR3 DNA reads TGTGCCAGCAGTCTACAGGGCTACAGTCAGCCCCAGCATTTT.

This chain joins TRBV19 and TRBJ2-1, with 11 bases matching TRBD1. The CDR3 runs 19 residues. J was trimmed by 0 bases and V by 1 base; bases with no gene match: 8. CDR1 and CDR2 (germline): LNHDA, SQIVND (reference sequence). CDR3 loop: CASSIGRGGQGVSYNEQFF. As DNA, the CDR3 is TGTGCCAGTAGTATAGGTCGGGGGGGACAGGGGGTCTCCTACAATGAGCAGTTCTTC.

This clone was seen a single time. This chain joins TRBV15 and TRBJ1-5, with D perhaps TRBD1 (6 bases). CDR3 length: 16 residues. Looked up from germline, CDR1 is LNHNV and CDR2 is YYDKDF (reference sequence). V dropped 1 base and J dropped 2 bases, with 12 bases sitting between them. CDR3 protein: CATSRGPPGGNQPQHF. The CDR3 nucleotides are TGTGCCACCAGCAGAGGACCCCCAGGGGGCAATCAGCCCCAGCATTTT.

This chain connects TRBV18 to TRBJ1-4; D not resolved. Trimming cost V 4 bases and J 7 bases, with 10 bases left between them. CDR1 and CDR2 from the germline V gene are KGHSH and LQKENI. The CDR3 is 13 amino acids. In DNA form, the CDR3 reads TGTGCCAGCTCACGGGAAAGCGGTGAAAAACTGTTTTTT. Protein product: CASSRESGEKLFF.

V and J are TRBV7-9 and TRBJ1-1; D remains unclear. The CDR3 contains 13 residues. CDR1 and CDR2 (germline): SEHNR, FQNEAQ (reference sequence). Trimming removed 5 bases from V and 0 bases from J, with 7 bases in between. The CDR3: CASSAEVNTEAFF. The CDR3 DNA reads TGTGCCAGCAGCGCTGAGGTGAACACTGAAGCTTTCTTT. The full variable domain, rest sourced from reference TRBV7-9 and TRBJ1-1, is DTGVSQNPRHKITKRGQNVTFRCDPISEHNRLYWYRQTLGQGPEFLTYFQNEAQLEKSRLLSDRFSAERPKGSFSTLEIQRTEQGDSAMYLCASSAEVNTEAFFGQGTRLTVV.